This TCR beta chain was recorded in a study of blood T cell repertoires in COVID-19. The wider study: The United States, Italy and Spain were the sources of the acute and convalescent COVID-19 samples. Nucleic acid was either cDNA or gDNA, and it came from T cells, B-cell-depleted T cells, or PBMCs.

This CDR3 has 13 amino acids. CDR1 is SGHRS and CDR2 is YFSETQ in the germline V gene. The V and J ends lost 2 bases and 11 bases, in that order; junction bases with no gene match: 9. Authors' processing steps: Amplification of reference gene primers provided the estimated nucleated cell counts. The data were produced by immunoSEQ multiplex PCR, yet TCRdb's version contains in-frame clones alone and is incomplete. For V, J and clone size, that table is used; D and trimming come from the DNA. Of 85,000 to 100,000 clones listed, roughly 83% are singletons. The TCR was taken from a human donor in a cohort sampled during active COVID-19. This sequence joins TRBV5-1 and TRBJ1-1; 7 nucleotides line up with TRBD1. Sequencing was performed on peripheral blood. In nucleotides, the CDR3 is TGCGCCAGCAGCTTCGGACAGGAGGCGGCTGCTTTCTTT. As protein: CASSFGQEAAAFF.